This T cell receptor (beta chain) was identified during a study of T cell responses to AZD1222 COVID-19 vaccine. Regarding this clone: No antigen is known for it.

Method: immunoSEQ multiplex PCR; TCRdb's copy keeps in-frame clones and lacks some. The data show roughly 180,000 clones, with about nine tenths seen just once and nearly 3.5% held by the top ten. This CDR3 spans 14 amino acids. Germline V CDR1 and CDR2: GTSNPN, SVGIG (reference sequence). V was clipped by 5 bases and J by 2 bases; unmatched bases: 6. General observations from the study: Spike-specific TCR breadth and depth went up after people got two AZD1222 doses.

The sample consisted of peripheral blood, taken 28 days after the second AZD1222 dose. The V and J genes are TRBV30 and TRBJ1-5; 7 bases are a match to TRBD1. This clonotype was obtained from an adult who received the AZD1222 COVID-19 vaccine. As DNA, the CDR3 is TGTGCCTGGGGGCCCCAGGGGGGCAATCAGCCCCAGCATTTT. Its translation is CAWGPQGGNQPQHF.